The 12 T cell receptor beta chains given below trace back to one sample, sequenced in a study of technical replicates of blood from a handful of donors. Generated by immunoSEQ multiplex PCR, the TCRdb table keeps only in-frame clones and is missing some. The data show roughly 12,000 clones, about 94% seen once. Sequencing used PBMCs. The source of these receptors is a human donor in good health.

V gene TRBV7-9 combines with J gene TRBJ1-1; 9 bases agree with TRBD1. From germline, CDR1 is SEHNR and CDR2 FQNEAQ (reference sequence). Germline trimming cut 5 bases from V and 1 base from J; bases unmatched to any gene: 2. The CDR3 has 14 residues. The CDR3 spells CASSPTGGNTEAFF. The CDR3 DNA sequence: TGTGCCAGCAGCCCGACAGGGGGGAACACTGAAGCTTTCTTT.

The genes are TRBV7-2 and TRBJ2-1; 11 nucleotides agree with TRBD2. Germline V gives CDR1 SGHTA, CDR2 FQGNSA. This CDR3 comprises 14 residues. Trimming at V came to 5 bases and at J to 9 bases, leaving 6 bases not matched to a gene. CDR3 loop: CASSPGLAGLEQFF. The DNA for the CDR3 is TGTGCCAGCAGCCCCGGACTAGCGGGTCTTGAGCAGTTCTTC.

V usage is TRBV10-2 and J usage is TRBJ1-5; 8 bases match TRBD1. The germline CDR1 and CDR2 sequences are WSHSY and SAAADI. The CDR3 consists of 16 residues. The V segment lost 4 bases and the J segment 0 bases; nucleotides outside the gene matches: 5. The CDR3 DNA reads as TGCGCCAGCAGTGCCGGACAGGGACATAGCAATCAGCCCCAGCATTTT. It encodes CASSAGQGHSNQPQHF.

The chain carries TRBV19 and TRBJ1-2; 8 bases fit TRBD1. The germline V gene encodes CDR1 LNHDA and CDR2 SQIVND (reference sequence). The CDR3 is made up of 15 amino acids. The ends lost 6 bases at V and 4 bases at J; junction bases unmatched: 10. The CDR3 DNA reads TGTGCCAGTAGGCCGACAGGGGCCCCTGGCTATGGCTACACCTTC. It encodes CASRPTGAPGYGYTF. The full variable domain, with the rest looked up from reference TRBV19 and TRBJ1-2, is DGGITQSPKYLFRKEGQNVTLSCEQNLNHDAMYWYRQDPGQGLRLIYYSQIVNDFQKGDIAEGYSVSREKKESFPLTVTSAQKNPTAFYLCASRPTGAPGYGYTFGSGTRLTVV.

The chain carries TRBV18 and TRBJ1-4; D may be TRBD1 (5 bases). The CDR3 has 15 residues. The germline CDR1 and CDR2 sequences are KGHSH and LQKENI. Trimming took off 4 bases at V and 7 bases at J, with 16 bases between the two ends. CDR3 sequence (DNA): TGTGCCAGCTCACGGGACGGGAGAAGGTCTGAAAAACTGTTTTTT. It encodes CASSRDGRRSEKLFF.

The chain has TRBV10-3 and TRBJ1-1, with TRBD1 identical over 12 bases. This CDR3 is built from 15 residues. V trimming: 4 bases; J trimming: 4 bases; junction bases outside the gene matches: 4. Looked up from germline, CDR1 is ENHRY and CDR2 is SYGVKD. In nucleotides, the CDR3 is TGTGCCATCAGTGCCGGGACAGGGGGCTTCACTGAAGCTTTCTTT. Its protein product is CAISAGTGGFTEAFF.

V gene TRBV10-3 combines with J gene TRBJ1-6; no clear D. Germline CDR1 and CDR2: ENHRY and SYGVKD. CDR3 length: 14 amino acids. V was trimmed by 10 bases and J by 9 bases, leaving 19 bases between them. The CDR3: CATEDEIGLSPLHF. The CDR3 DNA reads as TGTGCCACCGAGGACGAAATTGGACTTTCACCCCTCCACTTT.

The V call is TRBV10-1, the J call TRBJ2-7; TRBD2 might be the D (7 bases). The CDR3 spans 13 residues. The V and J ends lost 2 bases and 6 bases respectively, with 11 bases between them. CDR1 WNHNN and CDR2 SYGVQD come from the germline V gene (reference sequence). CDR3 in amino acids: CASSERGGSEQYF. DNA of the CDR3: TGCGCCAGCAGTGAGAGGGGGGGTTCCGAGCAGTACTTC.

V gene TRBV11-2 combines with J gene TRBJ1-1, with D possibly matching TRBD1 (6 bases). This CDR3 comprises 13 residues. V shed 7 bases and J shed 0 bases, with 9 bases lying between them. Per the germline V gene, CDR1 is SGHAT and CDR2 is FQNNGV. In DNA form, the CDR3 reads TGTGCCAGCACCCCAGGGGTGAACACTGAAGCTTTCTTT. This codes for CASTPGVNTEAFF.

V gene TRBV5-1 combines with J gene TRBJ2-1; D is unclear. Germline CDR1 SGHRS, CDR2 YFSETQ. The CDR3 has 13 amino acids. V was clipped by 5 bases and J by 0 bases, with 6 bases between them. The CDR3, as DNA: TGCGCCAGCAGTATGAGCTCCTACAATGAGCAGTTCTTC. It codes for CASSMSSYNEQFF.

The chain couples TRBV5-8 to TRBJ1-3, with 7 bases that match TRBD1. Germline-derived CDR1 and CDR2 are SGHTS and YDEGEE. The CDR3 extends over 12 amino acids. The V and J ends lost 9 bases and 4 bases, in that order; junction bases with no gene match: 4. CDR3 in amino acids: CATWGQGNTIYF. The CDR3 region has the DNA TGTGCCACTTGGGGACAGGGAAACACCATATATTTT.

J is TRBJ2-1 and V is TRBV9; weak D call: TRBD1 (6 bases). Germline V CDR1 and CDR2: SGDLS, YYNGEE. The CDR3 length is 14 residues. The V gene lost 2 bases and the J gene lost 10 bases, with 16 bases spanning the gap. The CDR3: CASSVGWGDREQFF. CDR3 bases: TGTGCCAGCAGCGTTGGCTGGGGAGACAGGGAGCAGTTCTTC.